These 23 T cell receptor beta chains came from one sample sequenced in a study of glioma-infiltrating T cells after dendritic cell vaccination. The protocol was immunoSEQ multiplex PCR, while the TCRdb copy is restricted to in-frame clones and leaves out a portion. The sample yields 55,000 to 70,000 clones, 82% seen once. Here the sequenced sample was blood, taken before dendritic cell vaccination. Receptor source: a human donor with glioblastoma.

This clone was observed a single time. The chain has TRBV7-2 and TRBJ2-2; 10 nucleotides match TRBD2. The germline V gene has CDR1 SGHTA and CDR2 FQGNSA. CDR3 length: 16 amino acids. Trimming cost V 7 bases and J 7 bases; bases outside gene matches: 12. This CDR3 is CASTKNSGGAVGELFF. The DNA for the CDR3 is TGTGCCAGCACGAAGAACAGCGGGGGGGCGGTCGGGGAGCTGTTTTTT. Based on the CDR3 plus reference TRBV7-2 and TRBJ2-2, the full variable domain is GAGVSQSPSNKVTEKGKDVELRCDPISGHTALYWYRQSLGQGLEFLIYFQGNSAPDKSGLPSDRFSAERTGGSVSTLTIQRTQQEDSAVYLCASTKNSGGAVGELFFGEGSRLTVL.

In its sample, this clone was seen once. The chain is built from TRBV7-9 and TRBJ1-1; 9 positions match TRBD1. Germline V lookup: CDR1 SEHNR, CDR2 FQNEAQ (reference sequence). This CDR3 is built from 15 residues. Trimming cost V 3 bases and J 2 bases; bases outside gene matches: 4. The CDR3 reads CASSLGDRVNTEAFF. In DNA form, the CDR3 reads TGTGCCAGCAGCTTGGGGGACAGGGTAAACACTGAAGCTTTCTTT.

This chain joins TRBV5-1 and TRBJ2-5, with D hard to call. Germline values: CDR1 SGHRS, CDR2 YFSETQ. V was pared by 1 base and J by 5 bases, with 12 bases between. This CDR3 has 14 residues. The CDR3 region is CASSLKPNGETQYF. The DNA of the CDR3 is TGCGCCAGCAGCTTGAAACCCAACGGGGAGACCCAGTACTTC.

This rearrangement joins TRBV11-2 to TRBJ1-1; TRBD1 aligns across 12 bases. The germline gives CDR1 SGHAT, CDR2 FQNNGV. This CDR3 comprises 14 residues. Germline trimming cut 5 bases from V and 10 bases from J; bases unmatched to any gene: 8. The CDR3 here is CASSLPGQGAGAFF. For the CDR3, the DNA is TGTGCCAGCAGCCTTCCGGGACAGGGGGCCGGAGCTTTCTTT. Full variable domain (rest looked up from reference TRBV11-2 and TRBJ1-1): EAGVAQSPRYKIIEKRQSVAFWCNPISGHATLYWYQQILGQGPKLLIQFQNNGVVDDSQLPKDRFSAERLKGVDSTLKIQPAKLEDSAVYLCASSLPGQGAGAFFGQGTRLTVV.

V is TRBV5-1 and J is TRBJ1-1; D remains ambiguous. Germline loops: CDR1 SGHRS, CDR2 YFSETQ. Trimming left V 2 bases short and J 8 bases short, with 16 bases between. This CDR3 region has 14 residues. CDR3 residues: CASSFPGGPQEAFF. CDR3 bases: TGCGCCAGCAGCTTCCCAGGAGGTCCGCAAGAAGCTTTCTTT. Drawing the rest from reference TRBV5-1 and TRBJ1-1, the complete variable domain is KAGVTQTPRYLIKTRGQQVTLSCSPISGHRSVSWYQQTPGQGLQFLFEYFSETQRNKGNFPGRFSGRQFSNSRSEMNVSTLELGDSALYLCASSFPGGPQEAFFGQGTRLTVV.

The chain joins TRBV5-4 to TRBJ2-5, with D unresolved. CDR1 SGHNT and CDR2 YYREEE come from the germline V gene (reference sequence). There are 13 residues in the CDR3. The V gene lost 5 bases and the J gene lost 3 bases, with 11 bases spanning the gap. Written as DNA, the CDR3 is TGTGCCAGCAGTCAAGACCGGGAAGAGACCCAGTACTTC. It codes for CASSQDREETQYF.

The gene calls are TRBV7-8 and TRBJ2-1; D remains unclear. From germline, CDR1 is SGHVS and CDR2 FQNEAQ. The CDR3 consists of 15 residues. V was shortened by 5 bases and J by 9 bases, with 20 bases between the two germline ends. The CDR3 DNA is TGTGCCAGCAGCGATCCGTTGGTTGCGCGGAGTGAGCAGTTCTTC. Translated, it gives CASSDPLVARSEQFF.

The chain carries TRBV15 and TRBJ2-4, with 8 bases fitting TRBD1. The CDR3 is 15 residues long. Germline CDR1 and CDR2: LNHNV and YYDKDF (reference sequence). Trimming cost V 2 bases and J 5 bases; bases outside gene matches: 5. CDR3: CATSRTGGRQNIQYF. The CDR3 DNA sequence: TGTGCCACCAGCAGAACAGGGGGGAGGCAAAACATTCAGTACTTC.

The chain has TRBV28 and TRBJ1-6; 10 bases map to TRBD1. This CDR3 has 15 residues. Germline V gives CDR1 MDHEN, CDR2 SYDVKM. V was clipped by 10 bases and J by 3 bases; unmatched bases: 6. CDR3 protein: CAIGTGADYNSPLHF. For the CDR3, the DNA is TGTGCCATCGGGACAGGGGCGGACTATAATTCACCCCTCCACTTT. Combining the CDR3 with reference TRBV28 and TRBJ1-6 gives the whole variable domain DVKVTQSSRYLVKRTGEKVFLECVQDMDHENMFWYRQDPGLGLRLIYFSYDVKMKEKGDIPEGYSVSREKKERFSLILESASTNQTSMYLCAIGTGADYNSPLHFGNGTRLTVT.

In its sample, this clone was seen once. The CDR3 here is CASSGTSGGRFTDTQYF. CDR3 DNA: TGCGCCAGCAGCGGGACTAGCGGGGGCAGATTCACAGATACGCAGTATTTT. The genes are TRBV5-1 and TRBJ2-3; 14 positions match TRBD2. J lost 2 bases, V lost 4 bases, and 6 bases had no gene match. Germline CDR1 is SGHRS and CDR2 is YFSETQ. The length of the CDR3 is 17 residues.

J is TRBJ1-4 and V is TRBV15, with TRBD1 as a possible D gene (5 bases). V lost 4 bases and J 8 bases, leaving 14 bases between the germline ends. The V gene's germline CDR1 is LNHNV and CDR2 YYDKDF (reference sequence). The CDR3 sequence is 14 residues long. CDR3 amino acids: CATSMWEGNEKLFF. The DNA for the CDR3 is TGTGCCACCAGCATGTGGGAGGGGAACGAAAAACTGTTTTTT.

V usage is TRBV5-4 and J usage is TRBJ2-2, with D perhaps matching TRBD2 (7 bases). Germline CDR1 is SGHNT and CDR2 is YYREEE (reference sequence). The V and J ends lost 4 bases and 4 bases respectively, with 17 bases between them. This CDR3 region has 16 residues. In nucleotides, the CDR3 is TGTGCCAGCAGCCGGGGTTGGGGGGGGGCCACCGGGGAGCTGTTTTTT. This sequence encodes CASSRGWGGATGELFF. Full variable domain (missing parts from reference TRBV5-4 and TRBJ2-2): ETGVTQSPTHLIKTRGQQVTLRCSSQSGHNTVSWYQQALGQGPQFIFQYYREEENGRGNFPPRFSGLQFPNYSSELNVNALELDDSALYLCASSRGWGGATGELFFGEGSRLTVL.

The gene calls are TRBV11-2 and TRBJ1-2; D might be TRBD1 (5 bases). CDR3 length: 11 residues. Trimming removed 0 bases from V and 12 bases from J, with 8 bases in between. The germline V gene has CDR1 SGHAT and CDR2 FQNNGV. CDR3 coding DNA: TGTGCCAGCAGCTTAGAGTCAGGGAACACCTTC. The encoded protein is CASSLESGNTF.

The chain links TRBV28 to TRBJ1-6; D possibly corresponds to TRBD1 (5 bases). Trimming shortened V by 5 bases and J by 5 bases, and 13 bases separated the two germline ends. CDR1 is MDHEN and CDR2 is SYDVKM in the germline V gene. The CDR3 totals 15 residues. The CDR3 protein is CASSGDRGDNSPLHF. Here the CDR3 DNA reads TGTGCCAGCAGTGGGGATCGGGGGGATAATTCACCCCTCCACTTT.

This rearrangement joins TRBV6-5 to TRBJ1-1, with D possibly matching TRBD1 (5 bases). The V gene lost 5 bases and the J gene lost 0 bases, with 13 bases spanning the gap. CDR1 and CDR2 from the germline V gene are MNHEY and SVGAGI. The CDR3 has 15 residues. CDR3 region: CASSPRGILNTEAFF. The CDR3 DNA reads as TGTGCCAGCAGTCCACGGGGGATTTTGAACACTGAAGCTTTCTTT.

The chain is built from TRBV19 and TRBJ1-6; 10 positions agree with TRBD1. V lost 7 bases, J lost 9 bases, and 9 bases stayed unmatched. The CDR3 sequence is 15 residues long. The V gene's germline CDR1 is LNHDA and CDR2 SQIVND (reference sequence). CDR3 nucleotides: TGTGCCAGTACCCTAGACAGGGGGCGCGGTTCACCCCTCCACTTT. Amino acid sequence: CASTLDRGRGSPLHF.

This sequence joins TRBV6-5 and TRBJ2-5, with unresolved D. This CDR3 is 14 amino acids long. The germline V and J ends were trimmed by 8 bases and 3 bases, with 16 bases remaining between them. Germline V gene lookup returns CDR1 MNHEY and CDR2 SVGAGI. CDR3 sequence: CASFPATTKETQYF. CDR3 in DNA: TGTGCCAGCTTCCCCGCGACAACCAAAGAGACCCAGTACTTC.

This clone was counted between two and nine times. This chain uses TRBV19 with TRBJ2-2; 7 bases are shared with TRBD1. Germline V gives CDR1 LNHDA, CDR2 SQIVND (reference sequence). V shed 5 bases and J 0 bases; nucleotides not matched to a gene: 3. The CDR3 runs to 15 residues. The CDR3 sequence is CASSLGGANTGELFF. As DNA, the CDR3 is TGTGCCAGTAGTCTAGGGGGCGCGAACACCGGGGAGCTGTTTTTT.

V and J are TRBV9 and TRBJ2-3; 9 nucleotides line up with TRBD2. The CDR3 runs to 16 residues. Germline CDR1 and CDR2: SGDLS and YYNGEE. V lost 1 base, J lost 4 bases, and 7 bases stayed unmatched. The CDR3 here is CASSVNPTSGADTQYF. In DNA form, the CDR3 reads TGTGCCAGCAGCGTAAATCCGACTAGCGGAGCAGATACGCAGTATTTT.

This rearrangement joins TRBV5-6 to TRBJ2-7; TRBD1 matches at 9 bases. Per the germline V gene, CDR1 is SGHDT and CDR2 is YYEEEE. The CDR3 has 13 residues. V lost 4 bases to trimming and J lost 6 bases; unmatched junction nucleotides: 5. The CDR3 DNA reads TGTGCCAGCAGCCGAGGGACAGGGCTCGAGCAGTACTTC. It yields the protein CASSRGTGLEQYF.

The rearrangement uses TRBV5-4 and TRBJ2-7, with D possibly matching TRBD2 (6 bases). CDR3 length: 15 amino acids. Germline V gene lookup returns CDR1 SGHNT and CDR2 YYREEE (reference sequence). The V end was cut by 2 bases, the J end by 2 bases, with 14 bases between. The CDR3 nucleotides read TGTGCCAGCAGCTTTGGGACTTTCCCCGCCTACGAGCAGTACTTC. It translates to CASSFGTFPAYEQYF.

The chain employs TRBV7-9 and TRBJ1-1; 9 nucleotides align to TRBD1. CDR1 is SEHNR, CDR2 FQNEAQ, per germline (reference sequence). CDR3 length: 18 amino acids. V trimming: 5 bases; J trimming: 1 base; junction bases outside the gene matches: 14. This CDR3 is CASSTFRDRDPKNTEAFF. The CDR3 DNA is TGTGCCAGCAGCACGTTCCGGGACAGGGACCCCAAGAACACTGAAGCTTTCTTT.

The V gene is TRBV29-1, the J gene TRBJ2-1, with 8 nucleotides matching TRBD1. The germline V gene has CDR1 SQVTM and CDR2 ANQGSEA. J was trimmed by 3 bases and V by 6 bases; bases with no gene match: 13. This CDR3 region has 16 residues. DNA for the CDR3: TGCAGCGTCGACCACAGGACAGGGATCGGCTACAATGAGCAGTTCTTC. Residues: CSVDHRTGIGYNEQFF.